This T cell receptor (beta chain) was sequenced in a study of cytomegalovirus exposure and HLA in healthy donors. V gave up 1 base and J gave up 4 bases, with 13 bases separating them. The CDR3 runs to 14 residues. Germline CDR1 is SQVTM and CDR2 is ANQGSEA. PCR amplification relied on 60 Vbeta primers (plus 13 Jbeta primers). Clones were sequenced by immunoSEQ multiplex PCR, and TCRdb holds only the in-frame ones, with some missing. This sample's clone table lists tens of thousands of clones. This TCR was sampled from a woman aged 55-69 years in good health and CMV-seronegative. V and J are TRBV29-1 and TRBJ1-1; no firm D call. Sequencing input: PBMCs. The CDR3 sequence is CSVEGTAEGTEAFF. As DNA, the CDR3 is TGCAGCGTTGAAGGTACCGCAGAGGGCACTGAAGCTTTCTTT.